A single T cell receptor beta chain is shown here with its context. In germline, CDR1 is MDHEN, CDR2 SYDVKM. This CDR3 has 15 residues. V lost 6 bases and J lost 5; bases outside the gene matches: 10. Clones were sequenced by immunoSEQ multiplex PCR, and TCRdb holds only the in-frame ones, with some missing. Of tens of thousands of clones in the sample, approximately 90% were seen once. Samples were collected from each patient before treatment and during treatment. Each patient gave between 1 and 8 of them in total. The data derive from a study of PD-L1 blockade in urothelial cancer. About the study: Specimens of blood held a median count of roughly 150,000 T cells.

The genes are TRBV28 and TRBJ2-5; TRBD1 matches 9 bases. This TCR was sampled from a man in his 60s with urothelial cancer. The source material was PBMCs, sampled around atezolizumab (anti-PD-L1) treatment. CDR3 sequence (DNA): TGTGCCAGCAGACTCGAGACAGGGGGGTGGGAGACCCAGTACTTC. It specifies CASRLETGGWETQYF.